Each of the 8 T cell receptor beta chains below was sequenced from the same sample in a study of T cells after yellow fever vaccination. TCRdb redid the calling of the 5' RACE reads with MiXCR, one entry per CDR3 protein. The data hold 100,000 to 150,000 distinct CDR3 sequences, with 13% to 15% observed a single time. The material sequenced was CD8+ T cells sorted from PBMCs, taken 5 days after the yellow fever booster vaccination. These receptor sequences come from a man between 18 and 35 years old who received the YFV17D yellow fever vaccine.

About this clonotype itself: This clone may be a read error of a much larger clone one base away. The chain links TRBV3-1 to TRBJ1-1, with 7 bases matching TRBD1. Germline V gene data show CDR1 as LGHDT and CDR2 as YNNKEL (reference sequence). The CDR3 runs 13 residues. The CDR3 DNA reads as TGTGCCAGCCAACAGGGGATGAACACTGATGCTTTCTTT. Its protein is CASQQGMNTDAFF.

This clonotype came up a few times. The rearrangement joins TRBV6-1 to TRBJ2-1, with TRBD1 matching over 8 bases. This CDR3 has 15 residues. Unmatched junction bases numbered 5, after V lost 6 bases and J lost 1 base. The germline V gene has CDR1 MNHNS and CDR2 SASEGT. In nucleotides, the CDR3 is TGTGCCAGCAGAAACCGGGACAGGTCCTACAATGAGCAGTTCTTC. Translated, it gives CASRNRDRSYNEQFF.

This chain uses TRBV19 with TRBJ1-1; the D is unclear. The CDR3 consists of 15 residues. The V gene's germline CDR1 is LNHDA and CDR2 SQIVND (reference sequence). The germline V and J ends were trimmed by 1 base and 4 bases, with 13 bases remaining between them. The CDR3 bases are TGTGCCAGTAGTATAGCTCCAGCTCTGGGCACTGAAGCTTTCTTT. Its translation: CASSIAPALGTEAFF.

This chain links TRBV15 with TRBJ1-5; maybe TRBD1 (6 bases). Trimming took 2 bases from V and 4 from J, leaving 12 bases between them. The CDR3 runs 15 residues. Germline CDR1 and CDR2: LNHNV and YYDKDF (reference sequence). The CDR3 region is CATSRWAGENQPQHF. CDR3 DNA sequence: TGTGCCACCAGCAGATGGGCAGGGGAGAATCAGCCCCAGCATTTT.

This clonotype turned up a few times. J is TRBJ1-1 and V is TRBV4-2; 10 bases map to TRBD1. Per the germline V gene, CDR1 is LGHNA and CDR2 is YNFKEQ. This CDR3 spans 15 amino acids. Germline trimming cut 1 base from V and 6 bases from J; bases unmatched to any gene: 5. The chain's CDR3 is CASSQGTGGLSEAFF. CDR3 sequence (DNA): TGTGCCAGCAGCCAAGGGACAGGGGGATTGTCTGAAGCTTTCTTT.

The rearrangement uses TRBV6-5 and TRBJ1-5; 7 bases map to TRBD1. The junction had 20 bases not matched to a gene; V was cut back by 6 bases and J by 0 bases. Looked up from germline, CDR1 is MNHEY and CDR2 is SVGAGI. The CDR3 runs to 20 residues. This CDR3 is CASSRYPETGSPDSNQPQHF. CDR3 bases: TGTGCCAGCAGCCGATACCCGGAGACAGGGTCACCAGATAGCAATCAGCCCCAGCATTTT.

There are a few counts of this clonotype. V usage is TRBV7-9 and J usage is TRBJ1-1; D gene ambiguous. This CDR3 contains 13 residues. Trimming left V 4 bases short and J 0 bases short, with 6 bases between. Per germline, CDR1 SEHNR and CDR2 FQNEAQ (reference sequence). In DNA form, the CDR3 reads TGTGCCAGCAGCTCAACCATGAACACTGAAGCTTTCTTT. It codes for CASSSTMNTEAFF.

This clonotype has a handful of counts. The chain joins TRBV10-3 to TRBJ1-5; D not resolved. This CDR3 is 13 amino acids long. CDR1 and CDR2 (germline): ENHRY, SYGVKD. V shed 8 bases and J shed 4 bases, with 12 bases lying between them. The CDR3 spells CAIGYGENQPQHF. CDR3 bases: TGTGCCATCGGTTACGGGGAAAATCAGCCCCAGCATTTT.